A single sample is the source of the 16 T cell receptor beta chains below, sequenced in a study of cytomegalovirus exposure and HLA in healthy donors (dated by TCRdb to 2016 to 2017). The library was generated by the immunoSEQ multiplex PCR assay. For the multiplex PCR, a mixture combining 60 forward primers for TCR Vbeta segments and 13 reverse primers for TCR Jbeta segments was used. In TCRdb, the immuneACCESS table is reduced to in-frame sequences with V and J assigned. These tables do not hold every clone; where another copy was compared, an unresolved V gene accounts for under half, and the others remain unexplained. The table for this sample records about 74,000 clones. The ten largest account for around 7.2% of the sample. Sequenced: PBMCs. The origin of the receptors is a female donor in good health and CMV-seropositive.

The chain employs TRBV25-1 and TRBJ2-3; perhaps TRBD2 as D (5 bases). CDR3 length equals 14 residues. Germline CDR1 MGHDK, CDR2 SYGVNS. V lost 6 bases, J lost 5 bases, and 15 bases lay in between. This chain's CDR3 is CASSRTSSRDTQYF. Here the CDR3 DNA reads TGTGCCAGCAGCAGGACTTCCTCCCGAGATACGCAGTATTTT.

V usage is TRBV25-1 and J usage is TRBJ1-2, with 9 bases aligning to TRBD1. Trimming cost V 3 bases and J 7 bases; bases outside gene matches: 6. The CDR3 sequence is 14 residues long. Per germline, CDR1 MGHDK and CDR2 SYGVNS. The CDR3 is CASSDTGGGSGYTF. The CDR3 bases are TGTGCCAGCAGTGACACAGGGGGCGGGAGTGGCTACACCTTC.

The V call is TRBV19, the J call TRBJ2-3; 7 bases map to TRBD1. Looked up from germline, CDR1 is LNHDA and CDR2 is SQIVND (reference sequence). J was trimmed by 4 bases and V by 5 bases; bases with no gene match: 3. The CDR3 runs 13 residues. CDR3 loop: CASSLGGPDTQYF. In nucleotides, the CDR3 is TGTGCCAGTAGTTTAGGGGGCCCAGATACGCAGTATTTT. The whole variable domain, filled in from reference TRBV19 and TRBJ2-3, reads DGGITQSPKYLFRKEGQNVTLSCEQNLNHDAMYWYRQDPGQGLRLIYYSQIVNDFQKGDIAEGYSVSREKKESFPLTVTSAQKNPTAFYLCASSLGGPDTQYFGPGTRLTVL.

The rearrangement joins TRBV5-4 to TRBJ2-7; D is perhaps TRBD2 (5 bases). From germline, CDR1 is SGHNT and CDR2 YYREEE (reference sequence). V was trimmed by 0 bases and J by 6 bases, leaving 10 bases between them. This CDR3 comprises 13 residues. The CDR3 reads CASSLVVGGEQYF. CDR3 in DNA: TGTGCCAGCAGCTTGGTCGTAGGAGGCGAGCAGTACTTC. The full variable domain, its missing parts supplied by reference TRBV5-4 and TRBJ2-7, is ETGVTQSPTHLIKTRGQQVTLRCSSQSGHNTVSWYQQALGQGPQFIFQYYREEENGRGNFPPRFSGLQFPNYSSELNVNALELDDSALYLCASSLVVGGEQYFGPGTRLTVT.

The rearrangement uses TRBV4-1 and TRBJ2-3; D may be TRBD1 (5 bases). Germline-derived CDR1 and CDR2 are MGHRA and YSYEKL. Trimming removed 2 bases at V and 2 bases at J, with 17 bases between. This CDR3 has 17 amino acids. The CDR3 spells CASSQSRQGVITDTQYF. CDR3 coding DNA: TGCGCCAGCAGCCAATCACGACAAGGGGTGATCACAGATACGCAGTATTTT.

The genes are TRBV7-9 and TRBJ2-7; 9 nucleotides line up with TRBD1. Per the germline V gene, CDR1 is SEHNR and CDR2 is FQNEAQ (reference sequence). The CDR3 contains 15 residues. Trimming at V came to 6 bases and at J to 5 bases, leaving 11 bases not matched to a gene. The CDR3, as DNA: TGTGCCAGCAGAAAGGACAGGGGCTCGTCTGACGAGCAGTACTTC. Translating it yields CASRKDRGSSDEQYF.

The chain carries TRBV4-1 and TRBJ2-5; D not resolved. The CDR3 is made up of 15 amino acids. Deletions cut 4 bases from V and 5 bases from J, with 17 bases between. CDR1 is MGHRA, CDR2 YSYEKL, per germline. The DNA for the CDR3 is TGCGCCAGCAGCCCTAGGTTCCTCTCGAAGGAGACCCAGTACTTC. It is translated as CASSPRFLSKETQYF.

This chain uses TRBV6-6 with TRBJ1-5; possibly TRBD1 for D (6 bases). V lost 6 bases, J lost 7 bases, and 13 bases lay in between. CDR3 length equals 13 residues. Germline CDR1 reads MNHNY; CDR2 reads SVGAGI (reference sequence). The DNA of the CDR3 is TGTGCCAGCAGCCTAACAGGGAACCAGCCCCAGCATTTT. Its protein is CASSLTGNQPQHF.

J is TRBJ2-1 and V is TRBV9; tentatively, D is TRBD2 (6 bases). CDR3 length equals 16 residues. In germline, CDR1 is SGDLS, CDR2 YYNGEE. V was shortened by 0 bases and J by 4 bases, with 14 bases between the two germline ends. The chain's CDR3 is CASSVDRLARYNEQFF. CDR3 DNA: TGTGCCAGCAGCGTAGATCGTCTAGCGCGGTACAATGAGCAGTTCTTC.

The chain is built from TRBV5-6 and TRBJ1-1; no reliable D call. Trimming left V 6 bases short and J 3 bases short, with 15 bases between. The germline V gene has CDR1 SGHDT and CDR2 YYEEEE. The CDR3 has 14 residues. Here the CDR3 reads CASNTQNGYTEAFF. CDR3 DNA sequence: TGTGCCAGCAACACACAGAATGGGTACACTGAAGCTTTCTTT.

V is TRBV27 and J is TRBJ1-2; 10 nucleotides match TRBD1. CDR3 length: 14 residues. The trim removed 0 bases at V and 8 bases at J, leaving 3 bases unmatched. Germline loops: CDR1 MNHEY, CDR2 SMNVEV (reference sequence). DNA for the CDR3: TGTGCCAGCAGTTTATCGGGACAGGGGTACGGCTACACCTTC. As protein: CASSLSGQGYGYTF.

The CDR3 nucleotides are TGCAGCGTTGTACACATGAACTATGGCTACACCTTC. Translation: CSVVHMNYGYTF. The V call is TRBV29-1, the J call TRBJ1-2; D ambiguous. Germline CDR1 is SQVTM and CDR2 is ANQGSEA. V lost 4 bases and J 2 bases, leaving 8 bases between the germline ends. The length of the CDR3 is 12 residues.

The chain carries TRBV4-3 and TRBJ1-1, with TRBD1 matching over 10 bases. Per germline, CDR1 LGHNA and CDR2 YSLEER. CDR3 length: 16 amino acids. The ends lost 0 bases at V and 7 bases at J; junction bases unmatched: 8. CDR3 protein: CASSQDPGTGVGEAFF. In DNA form, the CDR3 reads TGCGCCAGCAGCCAAGATCCCGGGACAGGGGTGGGTGAAGCTTTCTTT.

This chain joins TRBV5-1 and TRBJ2-3; 8 nucleotides align to TRBD1. V shed 0 bases, J shed 1 base, and the junction held 1 base outside the gene matches. This CDR3 has 15 residues. The germline V gene encodes CDR1 SGHRS and CDR2 YFSETQ. Written as DNA, the CDR3 is TGCGCCAGCAGCTTGGGGACAGGGCGCACAGATACGCAGTATTTT. Translation gives CASSLGTGRTDTQYF.

The chain uses TRBV29-1 and TRBJ2-3, with 8 bases lining up with TRBD2. Germline V gene sequence: CDR1 SQVTM, CDR2 ANQGSEA. V shed 3 bases, J shed 2 bases, and the junction held 10 bases outside the gene matches. The CDR3 is 16 amino acids. CDR3 loop: CSVEGVAGIDTDTQYF. The DNA for the CDR3 is TGCAGCGTTGAGGGAGTAGCGGGGATTGACACAGATACGCAGTATTTT.

Details on this clone: Other DNA sequences within the sample encode an identical CDR3. V gene TRBV7-8 combines with J gene TRBJ2-3; tentatively, D is TRBD1 (5 bases). CDR1 SGHVS and CDR2 FQNEAQ come from the germline V gene. The CDR3 covers 18 residues. The CDR3 protein is CDPSFSETEPEDTDTQYF. As DNA, the CDR3 is TGTGACCCAAGCTTCAGCGAGACAGAGCCTGAGGACACAGATACGCAGTATTTT.